These 19 T cell receptor beta chains originate from one sample sequenced in a study of blood T cell repertoires in COVID-19. Using immunoSEQ multiplex PCR, the repertoire was profiled, and TCRdb retains in-frame clones only, with some absent. Of around 100,000 clones in the sample, about 80% were seen once. The sequenced sample consisted of peripheral blood. The receptor source for this set is a human donor in a cohort sampled during active COVID-19.

The chain links TRBV11-2 to TRBJ1-2; TRBD1 matches 8 bases. J lost 9 bases, V lost 5 bases, and 11 bases had no gene match. The CDR3 has 14 residues. Germline loops: CDR1 SGHAT, CDR2 FQNNGV. The CDR3: CASSPPAHRGSYTF. CDR3 nucleotide sequence: TGTGCCAGCAGCCCTCCGGCGCACAGGGGGAGCTACACCTTC.

The rearrangement links TRBV12-3 or TRBV12-4 to TRBJ1-2; D gene uncertain. The CDR3 covers 13 residues. Trimming left V 5 bases short and J 6 bases short, with 13 bases between. The CDR3 here is CASSETGYHGYTF. In nucleotides, the CDR3 is TGTGCCAGCAGTGAAACGGGGTATCATGGCTACACCTTC.

The gene calls are TRBV6-5 and TRBJ2-7, with 11 bases fitting TRBD2. CDR3 length: 15 residues. Germline V lookup: CDR1 MNHEY, CDR2 SVGAGI. The J segment lost 5 bases and the V segment lost 6 bases, leaving 9 bases of the junction unmatched. DNA for the CDR3: TGTGCCAGCAGACTCGGACTAGCGGGCAATCACGAGCAGTACTTC. Translated, it gives CASRLGLAGNHEQYF.

CDR3 nucleotide sequence: TGTGCCAGCAGCTTGGGGGGAAACTACAATGAGCAGTTCTTC. Amino acid sequence: CASSLGGNYNEQFF. The chain carries TRBV7-3 and TRBJ2-1; weak D call: TRBD2 (6 bases). Germline V lookup: CDR1 SGHTA, CDR2 FQGTGA. V was clipped by 3 bases and J by 3 bases, with 9 bases between them. The CDR3 is made up of 14 amino acids.

V usage is TRBV5-1 and J usage is TRBJ2-7; D remains ambiguous. The CDR3 length is 13 residues. Trimming removed 4 bases at V and 3 bases at J, with 11 bases between. Per germline, CDR1 SGHRS and CDR2 YFSETQ. CDR3 sequence: CASSPGLNYEQYF. The CDR3, as DNA: TGCGCCAGCAGCCCAGGCCTGAACTACGAGCAGTACTTC. Looking up the rest from reference TRBV5-1 and TRBJ2-7 gives the full variable domain: KAGVTQTPRYLIKTRGQQVTLSCSPISGHRSVSWYQQTPGQGLQFLFEYFSETQRNKGNFPGRFSGRQFSNSRSEMNVSTLELGDSALYLCASSPGLNYEQYFGPGTRLTVT.

This clone appeared a few times. The chain is built from TRBV9 and TRBJ2-2; 8 nucleotides agree with TRBD2. With 3 bases clipped from V and 5 bases from J, the junction kept 9 bases outside the gene matches. This CDR3 spans 16 amino acids. Germline CDR1 and CDR2: SGDLS and YYNGEE. The CDR3 region is CASSATAGGWTGELFF. The CDR3 DNA is TGTGCCAGCAGCGCCACGGCGGGGGGTTGGACCGGGGAGCTGTTTTTT.

V is TRBV9 and J is TRBJ1-2; D remains unclear. This CDR3 spans 14 amino acids. CDR1 and CDR2 from the germline V gene are SGDLS and YYNGEE. V was clipped by 5 bases and J by 3 bases, with 14 bases between them. The CDR3 is CASRAAGSHYGYTF. CDR3 DNA sequence: TGTGCCAGCAGAGCTGCCGGGTCACACTATGGCTACACCTTC.

The chain has TRBV6-5 and TRBJ1-1, with D tentatively TRBD1 (6 bases). Germline loops: CDR1 MNHEY, CDR2 SVGAGI. CDR3 length equals 14 residues. V was cut by 7 bases and J by 3 bases, with 15 bases left in between. CDR3 loop: CASNLQGPHTEAFF. CDR3 bases: TGTGCCAGCAATTTACAGGGCCCTCACACTGAAGCTTTCTTT.

The J gene is TRBJ2-5, the V gene TRBV3-1 (or the pseudogene TRBV3-2); D is perhaps TRBD2 (5 bases). The CDR3 spans 15 residues. Germline loops: CDR1 LGHDT, CDR2 YNNKEL (reference sequence). V was pared by 1 base and J by 4 bases, with 13 bases between. In DNA form, the CDR3 reads TGTGCCAGCAGCCAAGTAGCCGGGGTTCGAGAGACCCAGTACTTC. It codes for CASSQVAGVRETQYF.

The genes are TRBV10-1 and TRBJ2-3; D is undetermined. Germline V gene lookup returns CDR1 WNHNN and CDR2 SYGVQD (reference sequence). The CDR3 loop spans 13 amino acids. Trimming cost V 2 bases and J 0 bases, with 3 bases left between them. In DNA, the CDR3 is TGCGCCAGCAGTGAGGCGAGCACAGATACGCAGTATTTT. Encoded protein: CASSEASTDTQYF.

V and J are TRBV18 and TRBJ1-5; D is unclear. Trimming removed 4 bases at V and 0 bases at J, with 4 bases between. The CDR3 covers 13 residues. Germline V gene lookup returns CDR1 KGHSH and CDR2 LQKENI. The CDR3 reads CASSLNSNQPQHF. CDR3 sequence (DNA): TGTGCCAGCTCACTCAATAGCAATCAGCCCCAGCATTTT.

This rearrangement joins TRBV2 to TRBJ1-1; TRBD1 aligns across 7 bases. This CDR3 has 14 amino acids. Germline trimming cut 4 bases from V and 1 base from J; bases unmatched to any gene: 3. CDR1 SNHLY and CDR2 FYNNEI come from the germline V gene. The CDR3 DNA reads as TGTGCCAGCAGTGGACAGGGTGGGAACACTGAAGCTTTCTTT. Translating it yields CASSGQGGNTEAFF.

Written as DNA, the CDR3 is TGTGCCAGCTCACCCCTACTAGCGGGGGCCCACAATGAGCAGTTCTTC. Translation: CASSPLLAGAHNEQFF. V usage is TRBV18 and J usage is TRBJ2-1, with 11 bases matching TRBD2. V trimming: 3 bases; J trimming: 5 bases; junction bases outside the gene matches: 6. In germline, CDR1 is KGHSH, CDR2 LQKENI. The CDR3 length is 16 residues.

The rearrangement joins TRBV3-1 (or the pseudogene TRBV3-2) to TRBJ1-2, with D perhaps TRBD1 (5 bases). Germline loops: CDR1 LGHDT, CDR2 YNNKEL (reference sequence). The CDR3 extends over 13 amino acids. V lost 4 bases to trimming and J lost 7 bases, with 13 bases between them. The CDR3 here is CASSLSQGGGYTF. In DNA form, the CDR3 reads TGTGCCAGCAGCCTTTCCCAGGGTGGTGGCTACACCTTC.

This chain joins TRBV3-1 (or the pseudogene TRBV3-2) and TRBJ2-3, with TRBD2 as a possible D gene (6 bases). This CDR3 comprises 13 residues. Germline CDR1 is LGHDT and CDR2 is YNNKEL (reference sequence). V was clipped by 4 bases and J by 4 bases, with 9 bases between them. Here the CDR3 reads CASSRPSADTQYF. CDR3 nucleotide sequence: TGTGCCAGCAGCCGCCCTAGCGCAGATACGCAGTATTTT.

This sequence joins TRBV18 and TRBJ1-2, with D perhaps TRBD1 (5 bases). This CDR3 is 14 amino acids long. The ends were cut back, 2 bases at V and 6 bases at J, with 13 bases in the middle. Germline-derived CDR1 and CDR2 are KGHSH and LQKENI. DNA for the CDR3: TGTGCCAGCTCACCAAGGGGCTTGATCGATGGCTACACCTTC. Protein: CASSPRGLIDGYTF.

The V gene is TRBV10-3, the J gene TRBJ2-6; possibly TRBD2 for D (5 bases). The V gene's germline CDR1 is ENHRY and CDR2 SYGVKD. The V end was cut by 3 bases, the J end by 4 bases, with 13 bases between. The CDR3 runs 16 residues. CDR3 bases: TGTGCCATCAGTGAAGCGGTCGGGTCCGGGGCCAACGTCCTGACTTTC. Translating gives CAISEAVGSGANVLTF.

This clone has only one observation. In DNA, the CDR3 is TGCGCCAGCAGTAGACAGGGCGGGACCTACGAGCAGTACTTC. This sequence encodes CASSRQGGTYEQYF. V is TRBV5-1 and J is TRBJ2-7, with a possible D match to TRBD1 (7 bases). Trimming removed 5 bases from V and 2 bases from J, with 14 bases in between. CDR3 length: 14 amino acids. CDR1 SGHRS and CDR2 YFSETQ come from the germline V gene.

CDR3 sequence reads: CASSYPGTGAEKLFF. CDR3 in DNA: TGTGCCAGCAGTTACCCCGGGACAGGGGCAGAAAAACTGTTTTTT. This chain links TRBV6-6 with TRBJ1-4; the match to TRBD1 covers 10 bases. CDR3 length: 15 residues. After removal of 2 bases from V and 8 bases from J, the junction contained 5 bases not matched to a gene. Germline V gene lookup returns CDR1 MNHNY and CDR2 SVGAGI (reference sequence).